Following are 5 T cell receptor beta chains from one sample sequenced in a study of blood T cell repertoires in COVID-19. Using immunoSEQ multiplex PCR, the repertoire was profiled, and TCRdb retains in-frame clones only, with some absent. This sample has 260,000 or so clones, with 75% to 85% found just once. Sequences were obtained from peripheral blood. The receptor source for this set is a woman of 80 years or more with COVID-19, enrolled during active disease.

This chain joins TRBV11-3 and TRBJ2-1; 8 nucleotides align to TRBD2. From germline, CDR1 is SGHNT and CDR2 YENEEA. The V gene end was trimmed by 5 bases and the J gene end by 0 bases; junction bases not matched to a gene: 12. CDR3 length: 18 residues. The DNA of the CDR3 is TGTGCCAGCAGCCAGCGGGAGTCCTCAATTAGCTCCTACAATGAGCAGTTCTTC. Translation gives CASSQRESSISSYNEQFF.

This clone was observed a few times. The gene calls are TRBV18 and TRBJ1-1, with D perhaps matching TRBD1 (6 bases). Trimming shortened V by 6 bases and J by 4 bases, and 12 bases separated the two germline ends. This CDR3 spans 13 amino acids. Germline CDR1 is KGHSH and CDR2 is LQKENI. Here the CDR3 reads CASSLLGGTEAFF. The CDR3 DNA reads as TGTGCCAGCTCCCTTCTAGGGGGCACTGAAGCTTTCTTT.

V usage is TRBV5-5 and J usage is TRBJ2-5, with 8 bases aligning to TRBD2. This CDR3 has 15 residues. Germline trimming cut 1 base from V and 7 bases from J; bases unmatched to any gene: 9. From germline, CDR1 is SGHKS and CDR2 YYEKEE (reference sequence). The CDR3 DNA sequence: TGTGCCAGCAGCTTGTGGGGTGGGACTAGGGGGACCCAGTACTTC. Its protein is CASSLWGGTRGTQYF.

This chain links TRBV7-9 with TRBJ2-7; the match to TRBD1 covers 7 bases. This CDR3 has 15 amino acids. The germline CDR1 and CDR2 sequences are SEHNR and FQNEAQ (reference sequence). Trimming removed 1 base from V and 0 bases from J; junction bases left unmatched: 3. The CDR3 DNA is TGTGCCAGCAGCTTAGTAGGACAGGTCTCCTACGAGCAGTACTTC. Translating it yields CASSLVGQVSYEQYF.

V is TRBV6-5 and J is TRBJ2-1; 13 positions match TRBD2. The V gene end was trimmed by 7 bases and the J gene end by 15 bases; junction bases not matched to a gene: 9. CDR1 and CDR2 (germline): MNHEY, SVGAGI. This CDR3 is 13 amino acids long. DNA of the CDR3: TGTGCCAGCAAACTAGCGGGGGGGCCCAGGAGGTTCTTC. It encodes CASKLAGGPRRFF.